The clone carrying this TCR beta chain appeared many times. V shed 6 bases and J shed 9 bases, with 18 bases lying between them. The CDR3 has 14 amino acids. TCRdb redid the calling of the RT-PCR reads with MiXCR, one entry per CDR3 protein. Of roughly 460,000 distinct CDR3 sequences in the sample, approximately 10% were seen once. The record originates from a study of response to subunit inactivated influenza vaccine. The source is a man in his fifties or sixties who received an inactivated influenza vaccine. The chain carries TRBV12-3 or TRBV12-4 and TRBJ2-1, with a tentative D call TRBD2 (5 bases). Here the sequenced sample was PBMCs from blood, taken 40 to 50 days after vaccination. CDR3 nucleotide sequence: TGTGCCAGCAGCCTAAGGACTCACGGTGGTGAGCAGTTCTTC. Its protein is CASSLRTHGGEQFF.